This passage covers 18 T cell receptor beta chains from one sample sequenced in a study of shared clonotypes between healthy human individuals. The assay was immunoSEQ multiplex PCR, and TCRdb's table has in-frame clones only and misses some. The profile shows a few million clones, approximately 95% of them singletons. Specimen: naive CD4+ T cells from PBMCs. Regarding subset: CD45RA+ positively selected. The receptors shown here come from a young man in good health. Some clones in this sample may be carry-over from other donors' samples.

CDR3 region: CASSLSRPSGSETQYF. The DNA for the CDR3 is TGTGCCAGCAGTTTGAGCCGACCTAGCGGGAGTGAGACCCAGTACTTC. The chain joins TRBV28 to TRBJ2-5; 10 bases align to TRBD2. CDR1 is MDHEN and CDR2 is SYDVKM in the germline V gene. The trim removed 3 bases at V and 5 bases at J, leaving 9 bases unmatched. This CDR3 region has 16 residues.

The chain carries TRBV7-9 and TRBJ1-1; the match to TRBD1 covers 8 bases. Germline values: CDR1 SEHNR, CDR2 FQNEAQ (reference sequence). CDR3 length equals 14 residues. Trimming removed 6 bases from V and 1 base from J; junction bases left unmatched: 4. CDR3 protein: CASSFTGGNTEAFF. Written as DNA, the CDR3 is TGTGCCAGCAGTTTCACAGGGGGGAACACTGAAGCTTTCTTT.

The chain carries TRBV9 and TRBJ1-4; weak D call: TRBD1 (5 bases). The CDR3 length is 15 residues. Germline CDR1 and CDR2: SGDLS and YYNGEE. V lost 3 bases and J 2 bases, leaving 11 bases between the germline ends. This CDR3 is CASSAGGRTNEKLFF. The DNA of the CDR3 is TGTGCCAGCAGCGCCGGGGGACGGACTAATGAAAAACTGTTTTTT. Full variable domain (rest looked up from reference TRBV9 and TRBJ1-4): DSGVTQTPKHLITATGQRVTLRCSPRSGDLSVYWYQQSLDQGLQFLIQYYNGEERAKGNILERFSAQQFPDLHSELNLSSLELGDSALYFCASSAGGRTNEKLFFGSGTQLSVL.

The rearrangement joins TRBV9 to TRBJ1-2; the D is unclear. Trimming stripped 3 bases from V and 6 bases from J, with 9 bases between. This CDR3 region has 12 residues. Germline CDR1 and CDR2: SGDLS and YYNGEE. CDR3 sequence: CASSGVKHGYTF. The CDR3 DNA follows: TGTGCCAGCAGCGGGGTCAAACATGGCTACACCTTC.

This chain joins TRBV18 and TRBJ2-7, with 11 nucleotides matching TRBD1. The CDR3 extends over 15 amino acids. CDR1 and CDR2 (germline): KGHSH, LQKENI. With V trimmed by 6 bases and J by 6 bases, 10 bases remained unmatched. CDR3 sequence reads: CASSPHPGQGAEQYF. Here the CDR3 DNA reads TGTGCCAGCTCCCCGCATCCAGGACAGGGGGCCGAGCAGTACTTC.

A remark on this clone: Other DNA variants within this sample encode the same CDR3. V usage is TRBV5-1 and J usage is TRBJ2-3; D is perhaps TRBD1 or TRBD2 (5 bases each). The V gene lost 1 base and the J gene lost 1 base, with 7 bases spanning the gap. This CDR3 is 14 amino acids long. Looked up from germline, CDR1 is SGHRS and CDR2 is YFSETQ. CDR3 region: CASSLLGGTDTQYF. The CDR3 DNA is TGCGCCAGCAGCTTGTTGGGGGGCACAGATACGCAGTATTTT.

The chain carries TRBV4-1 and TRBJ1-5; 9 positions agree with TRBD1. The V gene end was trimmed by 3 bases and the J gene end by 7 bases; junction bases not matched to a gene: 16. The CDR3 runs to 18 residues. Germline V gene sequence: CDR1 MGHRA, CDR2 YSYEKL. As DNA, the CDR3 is TGCGCCAGCAGCCATTCCTTCCTGAGACAGGGGGTGTCCCAGCCCCAGCATTTT. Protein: CASSHSFLRQGVSQPQHF.

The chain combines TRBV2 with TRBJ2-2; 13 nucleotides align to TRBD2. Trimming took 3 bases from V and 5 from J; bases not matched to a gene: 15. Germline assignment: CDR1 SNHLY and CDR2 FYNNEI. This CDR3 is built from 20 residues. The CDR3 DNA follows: TGTGCCAGCAGTGAGAGGTCACTAGCGGGAGGGCCGCGTGAAACCGGGGAGCTGTTTTTT. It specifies CASSERSLAGGPRETGELFF.

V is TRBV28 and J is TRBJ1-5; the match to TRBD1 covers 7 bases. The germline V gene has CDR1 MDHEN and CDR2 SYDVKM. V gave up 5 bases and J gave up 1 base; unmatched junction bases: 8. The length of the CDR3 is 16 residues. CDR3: CASSGGGRGSNQPQHF. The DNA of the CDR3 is TGTGCCAGCAGTGGAGGGGGCCGAGGGAGCAATCAGCCCCAGCATTTT.

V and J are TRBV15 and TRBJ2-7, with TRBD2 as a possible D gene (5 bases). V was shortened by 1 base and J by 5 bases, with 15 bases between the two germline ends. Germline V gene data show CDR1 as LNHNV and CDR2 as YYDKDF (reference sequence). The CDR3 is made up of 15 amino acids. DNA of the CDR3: TGTGCCACCAGCAGAGCCGGCGGGCAGCGGCACGAGCAGTACTTC. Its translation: CATSRAGGQRHEQYF.

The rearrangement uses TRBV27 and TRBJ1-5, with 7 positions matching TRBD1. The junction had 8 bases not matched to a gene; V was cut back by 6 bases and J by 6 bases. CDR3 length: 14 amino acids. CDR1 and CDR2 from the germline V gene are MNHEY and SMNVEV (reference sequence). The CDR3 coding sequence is TGTGCCAGCAGGGACAGGTCCCGGGGTCAGCCCCAGCATTTT. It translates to CASRDRSRGQPQHF.

CDR3 nucleotide sequence: TGCAGCGTTGAATATACGGGGGGGACGAGCTCCTACAATGAGCAGTTCTTC. Its protein product is CSVEYTGGTSSYNEQFF. The V and J genes are TRBV29-1 and TRBJ2-1; 8 bases are shared with TRBD2. CDR1 SQVTM and CDR2 ANQGSEA come from the germline V gene. Trimming removed 2 bases from V and 0 bases from J; junction bases left unmatched: 9. CDR3 size: 17 residues.

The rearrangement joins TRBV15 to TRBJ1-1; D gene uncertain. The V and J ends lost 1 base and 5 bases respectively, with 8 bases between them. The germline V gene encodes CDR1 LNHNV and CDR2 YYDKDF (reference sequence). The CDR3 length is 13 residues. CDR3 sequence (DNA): TGTGCCACCAGCAGAGTTCGGCAGACTGAAGCTTTCTTT. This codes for CATSRVRQTEAFF.

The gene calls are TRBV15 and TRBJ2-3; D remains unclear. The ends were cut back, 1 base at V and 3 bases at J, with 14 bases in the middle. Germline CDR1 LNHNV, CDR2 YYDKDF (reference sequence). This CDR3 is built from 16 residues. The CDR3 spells CATSRGSAPRTDTQYF. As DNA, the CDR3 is TGTGCCACCAGCAGAGGTTCTGCACCCCGTACAGATACGCAGTATTTT.

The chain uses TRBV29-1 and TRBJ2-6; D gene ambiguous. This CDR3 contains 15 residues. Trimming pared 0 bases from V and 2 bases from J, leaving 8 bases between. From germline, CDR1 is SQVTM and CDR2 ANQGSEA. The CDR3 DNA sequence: TGCAGCGTTGAAGAAAGGCCAGCTGGGGCCAACGTCCTGACTTTC. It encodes CSVEERPAGANVLTF.

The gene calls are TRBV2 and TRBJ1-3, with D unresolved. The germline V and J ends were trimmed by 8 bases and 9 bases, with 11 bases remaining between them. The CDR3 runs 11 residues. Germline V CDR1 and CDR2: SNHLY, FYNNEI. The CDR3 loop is CASEYGGTIYF. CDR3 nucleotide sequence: TGTGCCAGCGAGTATGGCGGCACCATATATTTT.

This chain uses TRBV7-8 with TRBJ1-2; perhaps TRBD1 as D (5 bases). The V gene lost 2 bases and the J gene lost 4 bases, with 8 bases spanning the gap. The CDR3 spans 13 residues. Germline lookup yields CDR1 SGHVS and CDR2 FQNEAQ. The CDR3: CASSLIGGYGYTF. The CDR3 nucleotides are TGTGCCAGCAGCTTAATCGGGGGCTATGGCTACACCTTC.

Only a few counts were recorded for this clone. CDR3 protein: CASSLEGRLSTEAFF. Here the CDR3 DNA reads TGCGCCAGCAGCTTGGAAGGCCGGTTGAGCACTGAAGCTTTCTTT. V and J are TRBV5-1 and TRBJ1-1; D remains unclear. V lost 0 bases and J 4 bases, leaving 13 bases between the germline ends. This CDR3 is built from 15 residues. Germline values: CDR1 SGHRS, CDR2 YFSETQ.